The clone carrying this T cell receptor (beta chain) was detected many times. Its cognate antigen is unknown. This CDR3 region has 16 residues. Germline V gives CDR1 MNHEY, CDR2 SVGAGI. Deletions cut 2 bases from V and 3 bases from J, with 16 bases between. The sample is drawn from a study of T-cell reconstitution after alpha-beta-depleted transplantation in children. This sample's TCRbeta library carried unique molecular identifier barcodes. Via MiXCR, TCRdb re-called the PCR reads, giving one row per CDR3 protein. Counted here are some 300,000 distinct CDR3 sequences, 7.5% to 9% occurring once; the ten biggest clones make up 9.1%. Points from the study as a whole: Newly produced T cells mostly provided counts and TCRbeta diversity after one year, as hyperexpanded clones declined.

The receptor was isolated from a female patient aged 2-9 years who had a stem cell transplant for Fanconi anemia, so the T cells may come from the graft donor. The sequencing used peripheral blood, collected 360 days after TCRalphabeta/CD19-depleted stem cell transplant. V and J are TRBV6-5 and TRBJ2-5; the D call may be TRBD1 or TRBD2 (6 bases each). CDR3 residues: CASSYGWGAGEETQYF. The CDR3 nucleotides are TGTGCCAGCAGTTACGGATGGGGGGCTGGGGAAGAGACCCAGTACTTC.